The clone carrying this T cell receptor beta chain has just a few counts. Alongside a J-beta primer mix, a sample-barcoded 5' primer served in a second PCR lasting roughly 6 to 11 cycles. TCRdb recomputed calls from the 5' RACE reads with MiXCR, one row per CDR3 protein. The repertoire holds 900,000 to 950,000 distinct CDR3 sequences, with 25% to 30% as singletons. This specimen comes from a study of blood T cells in healthy people across ages. The CDR3 spans 15 residues. Trimming removed 5 bases at V and 2 bases at J, with 17 bases between. CDR1 SGHRS and CDR2 YFSETQ come from the germline V gene. The same sample was also studied in work on T cells of mothers and their children. That investigation notes: Per mother, over 8 million TCR beta CDR3 reads were obtained; per child, 2.5 million to 3.5 million. TCR recombination output is shaped by thymic selection similarly in related and unrelated pairs. No clone of persistent microchimeric T cells was detected.

Sequencing was done on a sample of blood. The source is a woman between 40 and 50 years old in good health. This sequence joins TRBV5-1 and TRBJ2-7; weak D call: TRBD1 (5 bases). Here the CDR3 DNA reads TGCGCCAGCAGAGACAGTCGAAAACTTACCTACGAGCAGTACTTC. Protein: CASRDSRKLTYEQYF.